This T cell receptor beta chain derives from a study of blood T cell repertoires in COVID-19. Looking at the study overall: Donors in the United States, Italy and Spain gave samples during acute or convalescent COVID-19. T cells, B-cell-depleted T cells, or PBMCs provided the cDNA or gDNA that served as material.

The V gene's germline CDR1 is SEHNR and CDR2 FQNEAQ (reference sequence). Trimming cost V 1 base and J 3 bases; bases outside gene matches: 3. This CDR3 has 16 residues. In the original analysis: Quantification of nucleated cells was approximated via reference gene primer amplification. Sequenced by immunoSEQ multiplex PCR; TCRdb stores in-frame clones only, minus some. From that table come the V and J calls and clone size; the DNA was used to work out D and trimming. This sample has tens of thousands of clones; around 80% occur once, and the top ten carry under 9%. The TCR was taken from a human donor in a cohort sampled during active COVID-19. The rearrangement joins TRBV7-9 to TRBJ2-1, with TRBD2 matching over 10 bases. The specimen sequenced was peripheral blood. This chain's CDR3 is CASSLGLAGVYNEQFF. The CDR3 DNA sequence: TGTGCCAGCAGCTTAGGACTAGCGGGTGTCTACAATGAGCAGTTCTTC.